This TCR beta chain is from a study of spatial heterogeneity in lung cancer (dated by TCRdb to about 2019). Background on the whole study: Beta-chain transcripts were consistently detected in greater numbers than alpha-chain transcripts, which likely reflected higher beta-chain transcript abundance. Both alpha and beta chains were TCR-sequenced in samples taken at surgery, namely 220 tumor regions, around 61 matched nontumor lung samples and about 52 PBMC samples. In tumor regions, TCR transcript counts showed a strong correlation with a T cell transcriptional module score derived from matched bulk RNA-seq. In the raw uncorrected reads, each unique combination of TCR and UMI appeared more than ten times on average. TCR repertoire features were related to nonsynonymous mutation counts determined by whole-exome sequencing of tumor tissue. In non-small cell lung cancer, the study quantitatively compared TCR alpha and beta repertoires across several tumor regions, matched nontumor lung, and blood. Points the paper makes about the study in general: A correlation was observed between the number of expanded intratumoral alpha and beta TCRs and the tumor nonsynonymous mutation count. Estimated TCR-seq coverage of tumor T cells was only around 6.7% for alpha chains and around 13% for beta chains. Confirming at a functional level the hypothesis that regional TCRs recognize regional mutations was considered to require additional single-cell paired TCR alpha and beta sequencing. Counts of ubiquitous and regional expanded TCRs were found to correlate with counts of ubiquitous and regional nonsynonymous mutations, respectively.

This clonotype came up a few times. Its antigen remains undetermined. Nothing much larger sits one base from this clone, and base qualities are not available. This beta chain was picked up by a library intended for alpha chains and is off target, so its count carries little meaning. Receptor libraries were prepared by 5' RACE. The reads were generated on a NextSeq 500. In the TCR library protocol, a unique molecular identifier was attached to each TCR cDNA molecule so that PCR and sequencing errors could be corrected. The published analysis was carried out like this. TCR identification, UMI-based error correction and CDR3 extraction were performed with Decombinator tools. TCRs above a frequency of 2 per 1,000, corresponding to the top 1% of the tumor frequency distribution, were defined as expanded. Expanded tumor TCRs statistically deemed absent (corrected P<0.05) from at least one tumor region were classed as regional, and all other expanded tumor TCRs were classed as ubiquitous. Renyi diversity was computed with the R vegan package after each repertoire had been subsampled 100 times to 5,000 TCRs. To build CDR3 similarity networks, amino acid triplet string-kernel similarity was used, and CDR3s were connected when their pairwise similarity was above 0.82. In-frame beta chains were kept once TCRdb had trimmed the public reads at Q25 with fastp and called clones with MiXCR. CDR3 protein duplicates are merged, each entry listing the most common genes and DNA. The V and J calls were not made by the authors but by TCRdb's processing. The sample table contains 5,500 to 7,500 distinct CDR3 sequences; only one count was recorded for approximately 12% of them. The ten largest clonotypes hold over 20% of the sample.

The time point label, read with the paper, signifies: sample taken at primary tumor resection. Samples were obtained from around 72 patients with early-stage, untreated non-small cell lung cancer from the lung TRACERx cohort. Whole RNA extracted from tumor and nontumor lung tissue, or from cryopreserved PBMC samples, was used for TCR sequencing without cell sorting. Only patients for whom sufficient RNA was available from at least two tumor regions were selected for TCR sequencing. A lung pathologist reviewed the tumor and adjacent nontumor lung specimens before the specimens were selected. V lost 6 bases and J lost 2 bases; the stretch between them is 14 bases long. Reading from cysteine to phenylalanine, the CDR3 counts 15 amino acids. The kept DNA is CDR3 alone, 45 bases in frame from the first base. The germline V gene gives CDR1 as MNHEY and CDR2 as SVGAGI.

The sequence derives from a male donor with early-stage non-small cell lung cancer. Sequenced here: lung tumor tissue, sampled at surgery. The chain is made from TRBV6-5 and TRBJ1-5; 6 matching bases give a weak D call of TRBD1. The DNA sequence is TGTGCCAGCAGAAAAGGGGGGGTCGGCAATCAGCCCCAGCATTTT. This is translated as CASRKGGVGNQPQHF.